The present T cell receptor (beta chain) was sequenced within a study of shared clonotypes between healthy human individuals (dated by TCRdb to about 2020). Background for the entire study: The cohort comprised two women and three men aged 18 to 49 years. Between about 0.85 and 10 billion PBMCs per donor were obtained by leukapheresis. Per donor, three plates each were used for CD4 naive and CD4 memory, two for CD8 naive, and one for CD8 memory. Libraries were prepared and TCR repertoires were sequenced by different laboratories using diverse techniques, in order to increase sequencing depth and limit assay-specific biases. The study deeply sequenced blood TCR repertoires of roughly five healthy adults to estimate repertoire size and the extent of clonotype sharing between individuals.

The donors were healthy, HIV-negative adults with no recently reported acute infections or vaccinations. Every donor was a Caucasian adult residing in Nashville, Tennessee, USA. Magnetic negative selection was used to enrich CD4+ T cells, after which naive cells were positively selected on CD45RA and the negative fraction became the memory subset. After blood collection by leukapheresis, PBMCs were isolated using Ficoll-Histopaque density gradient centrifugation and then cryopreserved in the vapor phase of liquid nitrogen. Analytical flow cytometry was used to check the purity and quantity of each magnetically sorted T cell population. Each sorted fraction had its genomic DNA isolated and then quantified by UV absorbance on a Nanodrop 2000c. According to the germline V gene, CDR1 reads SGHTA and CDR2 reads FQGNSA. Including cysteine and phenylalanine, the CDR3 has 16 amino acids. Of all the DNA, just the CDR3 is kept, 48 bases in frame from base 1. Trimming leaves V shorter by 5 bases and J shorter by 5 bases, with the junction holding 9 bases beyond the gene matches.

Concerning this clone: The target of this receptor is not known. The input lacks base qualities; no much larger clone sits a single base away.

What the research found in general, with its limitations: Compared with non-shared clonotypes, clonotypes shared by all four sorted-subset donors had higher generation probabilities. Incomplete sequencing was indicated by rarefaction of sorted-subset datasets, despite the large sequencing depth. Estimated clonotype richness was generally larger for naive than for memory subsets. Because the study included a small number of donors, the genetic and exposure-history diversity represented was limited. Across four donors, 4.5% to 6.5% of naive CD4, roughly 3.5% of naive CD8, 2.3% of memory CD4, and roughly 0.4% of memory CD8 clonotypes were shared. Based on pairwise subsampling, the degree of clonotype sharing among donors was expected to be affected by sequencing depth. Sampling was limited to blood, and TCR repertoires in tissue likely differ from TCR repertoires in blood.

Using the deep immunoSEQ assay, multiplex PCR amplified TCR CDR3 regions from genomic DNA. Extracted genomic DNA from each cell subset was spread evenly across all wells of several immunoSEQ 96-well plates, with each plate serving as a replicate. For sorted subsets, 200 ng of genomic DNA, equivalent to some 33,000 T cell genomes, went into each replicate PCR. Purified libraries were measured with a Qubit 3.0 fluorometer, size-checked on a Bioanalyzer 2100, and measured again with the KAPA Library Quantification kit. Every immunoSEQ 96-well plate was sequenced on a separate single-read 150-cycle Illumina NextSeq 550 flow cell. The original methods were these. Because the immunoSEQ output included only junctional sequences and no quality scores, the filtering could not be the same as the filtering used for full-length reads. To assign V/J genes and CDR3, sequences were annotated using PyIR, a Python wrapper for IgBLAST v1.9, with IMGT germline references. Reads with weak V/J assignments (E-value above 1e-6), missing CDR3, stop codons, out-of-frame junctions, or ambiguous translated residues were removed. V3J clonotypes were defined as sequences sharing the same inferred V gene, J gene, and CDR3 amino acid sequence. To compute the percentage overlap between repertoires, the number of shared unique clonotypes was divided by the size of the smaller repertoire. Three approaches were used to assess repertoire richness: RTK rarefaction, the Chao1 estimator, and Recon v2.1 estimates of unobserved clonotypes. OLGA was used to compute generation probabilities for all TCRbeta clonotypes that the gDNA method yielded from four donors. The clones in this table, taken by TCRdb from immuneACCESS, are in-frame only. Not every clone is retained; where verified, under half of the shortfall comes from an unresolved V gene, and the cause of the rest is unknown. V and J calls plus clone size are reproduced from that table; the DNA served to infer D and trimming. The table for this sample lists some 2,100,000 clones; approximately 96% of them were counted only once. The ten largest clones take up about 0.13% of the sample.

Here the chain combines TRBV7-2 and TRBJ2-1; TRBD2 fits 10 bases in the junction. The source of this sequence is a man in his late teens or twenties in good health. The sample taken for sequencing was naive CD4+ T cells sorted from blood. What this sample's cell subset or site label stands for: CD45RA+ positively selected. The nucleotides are TGTGCCAGCAGCCCTACCGGGACTAGCGCCGACAATGAGCAGTTCTTC. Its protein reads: CASSPTGTSADNEQFF.